This paragraph reports one T cell receptor (beta chain). Profiling relied on immunoSEQ multiplex PCR, and the TCRdb table lists in-frame clones only, not all of them. This sample has roughly 200,000 clones, with approximately 85% found just once. V dropped 6 bases and J dropped 4; count of bases not matched to a gene: 6. CDR3 length: 13 amino acids. From germline, CDR1 is SEHNR and CDR2 FQNEAQ (reference sequence). These data originate in a study of blood T cell repertoires in COVID-19. Across the whole study: In each case, the material was cDNA or gDNA derived from T cells, B-cell-depleted T cells, or PBMCs.

The clonotype was recovered from a man aged 60 to 69 with acute or convalescent COVID-19. The sequencing sample was made of peripheral blood. The chain joins TRBV7-9 to TRBJ2-7; 7 nucleotides match TRBD1. The CDR3 nucleotides are TGTGCCAGCAGACCGACAGGGCTATACGAGCAGTACTTC. Translation gives CASRPTGLYEQYF.